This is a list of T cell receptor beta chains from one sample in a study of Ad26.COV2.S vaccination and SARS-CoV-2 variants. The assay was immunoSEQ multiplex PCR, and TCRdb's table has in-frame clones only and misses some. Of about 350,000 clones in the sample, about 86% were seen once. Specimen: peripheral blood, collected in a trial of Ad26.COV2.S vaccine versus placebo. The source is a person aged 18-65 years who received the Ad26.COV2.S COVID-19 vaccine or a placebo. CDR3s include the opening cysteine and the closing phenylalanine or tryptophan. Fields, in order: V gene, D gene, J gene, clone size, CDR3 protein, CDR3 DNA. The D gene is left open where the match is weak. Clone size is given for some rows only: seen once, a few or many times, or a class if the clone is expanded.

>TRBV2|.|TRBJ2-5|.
CASRMEQVQETQYF
TGTGCCAGCCGCATGGAACAGGTTCAGGAGACCCAGTACTTC
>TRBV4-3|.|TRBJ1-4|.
CASSQDSNFSGEKLFF
TGCGCCAGCAGCCAAGATTCGAATTTTTCAGGGGAAAAACTGTTTTTT
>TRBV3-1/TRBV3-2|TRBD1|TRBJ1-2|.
CASSQGTGGYGYTF
TGTGCCAGCAGCCAAGGTACAGGGGGCTATGGCTACACCTTC
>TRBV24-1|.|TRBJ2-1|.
CATSGATSYNEQFF
TGTGCCACCAGTGGAGCGACATCCTACAATGAGCAGTTCTTC
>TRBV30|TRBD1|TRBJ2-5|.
CAWGQGGEETQYF
TGTGCCTGGGGACAGGGAGGAGAAGAGACCCAGTACTTC
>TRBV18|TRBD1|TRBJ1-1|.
CASSPLQGAAFF
TGTGCCAGCTCACCCCTGCAGGGGGCGGCTTTCTTT
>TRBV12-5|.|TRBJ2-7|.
CASSANGGKYF
TGTGCTAGTTCCGCCAATGGAGGGAAGTACTTC
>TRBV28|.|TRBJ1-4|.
CASSSAENEKLFF
TGTGCCAGCAGTTCTGCGGAGAATGAAAAACTGTTTTTT
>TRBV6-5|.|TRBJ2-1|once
CASTFKGPGNEQFF
TGTGCCAGCACCTTTAAAGGTCCGGGAAATGAGCAGTTCTTC
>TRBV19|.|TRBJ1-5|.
CASSIITGGQPQHF
TGTGCCAGTAGTATTATCACGGGGGGTCAGCCCCAGCATTTT
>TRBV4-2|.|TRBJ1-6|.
CASSQGGRQGESPLHF
TGTGCCAGCAGCCAAGGGGGGAGGCAGGGAGAATCACCCCTCCACTTT
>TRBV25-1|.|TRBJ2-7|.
CASSEYAGFHEQYF
TGTGCCAGCAGTGAATATGCCGGGTTCCACGAGCAGTACTTC
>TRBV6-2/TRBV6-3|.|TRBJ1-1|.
CASSYSVRRDPGTEAFF
TGTGCCAGCAGTTACTCCGTACGCAGGGACCCGGGCACTGAAGCTTTCTTT
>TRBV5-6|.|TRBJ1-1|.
CASSLKPGTVAEAFF
TGTGCCAGCAGCTTGAAGCCAGGGACGGTCGCTGAAGCTTTCTTT